Listed below are T cell receptor beta chains from one sample, sequenced in a study of T cell responses to AZD1222 COVID-19 vaccine. TCRdb keeps only in-frame clones here, not all; method: immunoSEQ multiplex PCR. Altogether roughly 100,000 clones are present, around nine tenths being singletons, with the ten largest covering less than 4%. Material: peripheral blood, obtained 28 days after the second dose of the MenACWY control vaccine. Every receptor here comes from an adult who received the MenACWY meningococcal vaccine as a control. Both conserved end residues are part of each CDR3. D genes are given only for firm matches. Part of the rows lack a size; the others show once, few, many or a class for expanded clones.

TRBV7-2	NA	TRBJ1-1	NA	CASSLTLGSYTEAFF	TGTGCCAGCAGCTTAACGCTTGGGAGTTACACTGAAGCTTTCTTT
TRBV11-2	NA	TRBJ2-3	NA	CASSLETTDTQYF	TGTGCCAGCAGCTTAGAGACCACAGATACGCAGTATTTT
TRBV3-1/TRBV3-2	TRBD1	TRBJ1-1	NA	CASRQTGSEAFF	TGTGCCAGCAGGCAGACAGGGTCTGAAGCTTTCTTT
TRBV7-6	NA	TRBJ1-5	NA	CASSLGPRGNQPQHF	TGTGCCAGCAGCTTAGGGCCAAGGGGGAATCAGCCCCAGCATTTT
TRBV7-8	NA	TRBJ1-2	once	CASSFGGQRGYTF	TGTGCCAGCAGCTTCGGGGGTCAACGGGGCTACACCTTC
TRBV15	NA	TRBJ2-2	NA	CATSRVAGRGKTGELFF	TGTGCCACCAGCAGAGTGGCTGGTAGGGGGAAAACCGGGGAGCTGTTTTTT
TRBV5-4	TRBD2	TRBJ2-7	NA	CASSSHGSGGRAYEQYF	TGTGCCAGCAGCTCCCACGGCAGCGGGGGGCGGGCCTACGAGCAGTACTTC
TRBV24-1	TRBD2	TRBJ2-1	NA	CATTAGVGAEQFF	TGTGCCACTACAGCGGGGGTGGGGGCTGAGCAGTTCTTC
TRBV3-1/TRBV3-2	NA	TRBJ1-1	NA	CASSRDSYTEAFF	TGTGCCAGCAGCCGGGATAGTTACACTGAAGCTTTCTTT
TRBV19	TRBD1	TRBJ1-4	NA	CASRDRPATNEKLFF	TGTGCCAGTAGGGACAGGCCTGCAACTAATGAAAAACTGTTTTTT
TRBV28	NA	TRBJ1-2	once	CASSLSRALYGYTF	TGTGCCAGCAGTTTATCGCGGGCCCTTTATGGCTACACCTTC
TRBV11-3	TRBD1	TRBJ2-1	many	CASSHRKGAPYNEQFF	TGTGCCAGCAGCCATCGAAAGGGGGCCCCTTACAATGAGCAGTTCTTC
TRBV28	NA	TRBJ1-2	NA	CASSLGVGSNGYTF	TGTGCCAGCAGTTTGGGAGTGGGCAGCAATGGCTACACCTTC
TRBV6-5	TRBD1	TRBJ1-2	NA	CASSPNSGTAGYTF	TGTGCCAGCAGTCCGAACTCCGGGACAGCTGGCTACACCTTC
TRBV7-9	NA	TRBJ1-2	NA	CASSLWRYTF	TGTGCCAGCAGCTTATGGCGCTACACCTTC
TRBV2	TRBD1	TRBJ1-2	NA	CASSEGETGYYGYTF	TGTGCCAGCAGTGAAGGCGAGACAGGGTACTATGGCTACACCTTC